What follows are 20 T cell receptor beta chains derived from one specimen sequenced in a study of cytomegalovirus exposure and HLA in healthy donors. Vbeta (60) and Jbeta (13) primers were used in the PCR. Assay: immunoSEQ multiplex PCR; the TCRdb copy retains only in-frame clones and omits some. The sample records under 200,000 clones, around 80% being singletons. Sequenced material: PBMCs. Receptor source: a man aged 25-40 years in good health and CMV-seronegative.

The sample holds many counts of this clone. The chain uses TRBV6-1 and TRBJ2-2; no definite D call. The CDR3 covers 13 residues. The germline V gene encodes CDR1 MNHNS and CDR2 SASEGT. V gave up 5 bases and J gave up 2 bases, with 6 bases separating them. In nucleotides, the CDR3 is TGTGCCAGCAGTCCCTTTAACACCGGGGAGCTGTTTTTT. Its translation is CASSPFNTGELFF.

Comment on this clone: The junction and the germline gene differ at one end; a read error may be behind it. The genes are TRBV5-1 and TRBJ2-1; 10 bases map to TRBD1. CDR1 and CDR2 (germline): SGHRS, YFSETQ. This CDR3 has 13 amino acids. The CDR3 bases are TGCGCCAGCAGCCTCGGACAGGGGGAGGGCGTGCTCTTC. The encoded protein is CASSLGQGEGVLF.

With respect to this clone: Within the sample, other DNA sequences also encode this same CDR3. V gene TRBV7-9 combines with J gene TRBJ2-3; tentatively, D is TRBD2 (5 bases). V was trimmed by 4 bases and J by 6 bases, leaving 17 bases between them. The CDR3 is 15 residues long. Looked up from germline, CDR1 is SEHNR and CDR2 is FQNEAQ (reference sequence). CDR3 sequence reads: CASSSFPTSGDTQYF. The CDR3 DNA follows: TGTGCCAGCAGCTCTTTCCCAACCTCGGGGGATACGCAGTATTTT.

This clone was detected a few times. The J gene is TRBJ2-7, the V gene TRBV18, with TRBD2 matching over 8 bases. The CDR3 has 13 amino acids. CDR1 is KGHSH, CDR2 LQKENI, per germline. After removal of 6 bases from V and 3 bases from J, the junction contained 4 bases not matched to a gene. The CDR3 bases are TGTGCCAGCTCGGGGAGCGGGAGCTACGAGCAGTACTTC. Amino acids: CASSGSGSYEQYF.

This chain uses TRBV7-3 with TRBJ2-1, with D perhaps TRBD1 (6 bases). CDR1 and CDR2 (germline): SGHTA, FQGTGA. The ends were cut back, 3 bases at V and 0 bases at J, with 6 bases in the middle. The CDR3 has 14 amino acids. The DNA of the CDR3 is TGTGCCAGCAGCTTGGACAGCTCCTACAATGAGCAGTTCTTC. Amino acid sequence: CASSLDSSYNEQFF. The full variable domain, rest sourced from reference TRBV7-3 and TRBJ2-1, is GAGVSQTPSNKVTEKGKYVELRCDPISGHTALYWYRQSLGQGPEFLIYFQGTGAADDSGLPNDRFFAVRPEGSVSTLKIQRTERGDSAVYLCASSLDSSYNEQFFGPGTRLTVL.

The rearrangement uses TRBV18 and TRBJ2-7; 10 bases map to TRBD1. Germline lookup yields CDR1 KGHSH and CDR2 LQKENI. The junction had 5 bases not matched to a gene; V was cut back by 3 bases and J by 6 bases. CDR3 length: 14 residues. CDR3 DNA: TGTGCCAGCTCACCGGGACAGGGGCCAGGCGAGCAGTACTTC. This encodes CASSPGQGPGEQYF.

The chain employs TRBV7-2 and TRBJ2-1; 10 nucleotides agree with TRBD2. The CDR3 extends over 14 amino acids. J lost 5 bases, V lost 6 bases, and 4 bases had no gene match. Germline V gives CDR1 SGHTA, CDR2 FQGNSA. As DNA, the CDR3 is TGTGCCAGCAGTACTAGCGGGGAAAACAATGAGCAGTTCTTC. Its translation is CASSTSGENNEQFF.

The chain uses TRBV28 and TRBJ2-1; 7 bases fit TRBD2. Trimming took 5 bases from V and 0 from J; bases not matched to a gene: 7. This CDR3 is built from 16 residues. Germline CDR1 is MDHEN and CDR2 is SYDVKM. The CDR3 DNA reads as TGTGCCAGCAGTCCCCACCGCGGGAGCTCCTACAATGAGCAGTTCTTC. Amino acids: CASSPHRGSSYNEQFF.

This clone was recorded only once. The genes are TRBV5-4 and TRBJ2-1; 10 bases align to TRBD2. The CDR3 has 18 amino acids. Looked up from germline, CDR1 is SGHNT and CDR2 is YYREEE (reference sequence). Losses at the gene ends were 2 bases for V and 4 bases for J; bases not matched to a gene: 12. CDR3 sequence reads: CASSFLASGRAAYNEQFF. In DNA form, the CDR3 reads TGTGCCAGCAGCTTCCTGGCCAGCGGGAGGGCCGCATACAATGAGCAGTTCTTC.

This clone was picked up one time. The rearrangement links TRBV9 to TRBJ2-1; D perhaps matches TRBD2 (6 bases). Trimming took 3 bases from V and 7 from J, leaving 11 bases between them. The CDR3 runs 13 residues. The germline gives CDR1 SGDLS, CDR2 YYNGEE. This chain's CDR3 is CASSATSWNEQFF. As DNA, the CDR3 is TGTGCCAGCAGCGCGACTAGTTGGAATGAGCAGTTCTTC.

The V and J genes are TRBV4-1 and TRBJ2-1, with D possibly matching TRBD2 (5 bases). Trimming removed 0 bases at V and 8 bases at J, with 11 bases between. Germline values: CDR1 MGHRA, CDR2 YSYEKL. The CDR3 covers 14 residues. The CDR3 DNA follows: TGCGCCAGCAGCCAAGAGGGAGAGCTCTATGAGCAGTTCTTC. Translated, it gives CASSQEGELYEQFF.

The CDR3 here is CASSLSGLSREAFF. In DNA, the CDR3 is TGTGCCAGCAGCTTATCCGGACTAAGTCGTGAAGCTTTCTTT. The chain employs TRBV11-2 and TRBJ1-1; D remains ambiguous. Germline V gives CDR1 SGHAT, CDR2 FQNNGV. V lost 2 bases, J lost 7 bases, and 14 bases lay in between. The CDR3 contains 14 residues.

V gene TRBV30 combines with J gene TRBJ2-5, with D possibly TRBD2 on 5 matching bases. Germline V gene lookup returns CDR1 GTSNPN and CDR2 SVGIG (reference sequence). V was trimmed by 2 bases and J by 1 base, leaving 14 bases between them. The CDR3 runs to 15 residues. Written as DNA, the CDR3 is TGTGCCTGGAGTATGGTAGCGATGGTCCAAGAGACCCAGTACTTC. Translation: CAWSMVAMVQETQYF.

This chain links TRBV30 with TRBJ1-3; 7 bases map to TRBD1. The CDR3 totals 16 residues. Germline V gives CDR1 GTSNPN, CDR2 SVGIG (reference sequence). J gave up 1 base and V 1 base, and 7 bases lay outside the gene matches. The CDR3 DNA sequence: TGTGCCTGGAGTGAATACACAGGGGCTTCTGGAAACACCATATATTTT. Protein product: CAWSEYTGASGNTIYF.

This clone has a single count. This chain connects TRBV7-9 to TRBJ2-2; D is unresolved. CDR3 length: 19 residues. Between the trimmed V and J ends, which lost 5 bases and 3 bases, there was a span of 25 bases. Germline lookup yields CDR1 SEHNR and CDR2 FQNEAQ (reference sequence). CDR3 bases: TGTGCCAGCAGCCCCGTTGTGGAGATCGGAAACCCGGACACCGGGGAGCTGTTTTTT. It specifies CASSPVVEIGNPDTGELFF.

Notes on this clone: Distinct nucleotide sequences in the sample also encode this CDR3. This chain joins TRBV19 and TRBJ2-2; weak D call: TRBD2 (5 bases). The germline V gene has CDR1 LNHDA and CDR2 SQIVND (reference sequence). The CDR3 runs to 13 residues. Between the trimmed V and J ends, which lost 2 bases and 6 bases, there was a span of 7 bases. The CDR3 bases are TGTGCCAGTAGTATACGAGGGCCCGGGGAGCTGTTTTTT. It encodes CASSIRGPGELFF.

This clone turned up a few times. This sequence joins TRBV7-3 and TRBJ2-5; the match to TRBD1 covers 8 bases. The CDR3 runs to 13 residues. The V and J ends lost 4 bases and 5 bases, in that order; junction bases with no gene match: 3. Germline loops: CDR1 SGHTA, CDR2 FQGTGA. This CDR3 reads CASSSGQGETQYF. CDR3 sequence (DNA): TGTGCCAGCAGCTCAGGACAGGGCGAGACCCAGTACTTC.

V usage is TRBV5-1 and J usage is TRBJ2-5; the D gene is possibly TRBD1 (5 bases). The germline V and J ends were trimmed by 0 bases and 2 bases, with 14 bases remaining between them. The length of the CDR3 is 16 residues. The germline gives CDR1 SGHRS, CDR2 YFSETQ. In DNA form, the CDR3 reads TGCGCCAGCAGCTTGGGGCAGGGAATCGGTCAAGAGACCCAGTACTTC. Protein sequence: CASSLGQGIGQETQYF.

The V gene is TRBV7-8, the J gene TRBJ2-1, with 14 nucleotides matching TRBD2. The trim removed 3 bases at V and 6 bases at J, leaving 10 bases unmatched. CDR3 length equals 18 residues. Looked up from germline, CDR1 is SGHVS and CDR2 is FQNEAQ. CDR3 bases: TGTGCCAGCAGCTTTGGGACTAGCGGGAGTAGTTCCCCCAATGAGCAGTTCTTC. Protein product: CASSFGTSGSSSPNEQFF.

The chain links TRBV6-5 to TRBJ1-1, with 7 bases that match TRBD1. The V segment lost 2 bases and the J segment 1 base; nucleotides outside the gene matches: 1. The germline CDR1 and CDR2 sequences are MNHEY and SVGAGI. The CDR3 spans 14 residues. Here the CDR3 reads CASSYGTANTEAFF. The CDR3 DNA sequence: TGTGCCAGCAGTTACGGGACAGCGAACACTGAAGCTTTCTTT.